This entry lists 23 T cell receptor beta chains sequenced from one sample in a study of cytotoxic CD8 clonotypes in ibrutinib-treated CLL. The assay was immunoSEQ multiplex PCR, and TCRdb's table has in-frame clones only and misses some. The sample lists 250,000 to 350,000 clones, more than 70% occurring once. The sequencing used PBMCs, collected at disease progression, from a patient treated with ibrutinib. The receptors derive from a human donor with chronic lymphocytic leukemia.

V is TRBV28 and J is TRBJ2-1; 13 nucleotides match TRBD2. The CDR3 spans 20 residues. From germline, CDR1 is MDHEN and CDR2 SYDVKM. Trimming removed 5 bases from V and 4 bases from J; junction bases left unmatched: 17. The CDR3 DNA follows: TGTGCCAGCAGTGGACTAGCGGGAGTTGTAAGTACTGTGTCTTACAATGAGCAGTTCTTC. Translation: CASSGLAGVVSTVSYNEQFF. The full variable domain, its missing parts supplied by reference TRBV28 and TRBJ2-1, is DVKVTQSSRYLVKRTGEKVFLECVQDMDHENMFWYRQDPGLGLRLIYFSYDVKMKEKGDIPEGYSVSREKKERFSLILESASTNQTSMYLCASSGLAGVVSTVSYNEQFFGPGTRLTVL.

The CDR3 sequence is CASSPLAGVGYNEQFF. The CDR3 DNA is TGTGCCAGCTCACCGCTAGCGGGAGTCGGTTACAATGAGCAGTTCTTC. The rearrangement joins TRBV18 to TRBJ2-1; 10 bases agree with TRBD2. Trimming cost V 3 bases and J 4 bases; bases outside gene matches: 6. The CDR3 consists of 16 residues. In germline, CDR1 is KGHSH, CDR2 LQKENI.

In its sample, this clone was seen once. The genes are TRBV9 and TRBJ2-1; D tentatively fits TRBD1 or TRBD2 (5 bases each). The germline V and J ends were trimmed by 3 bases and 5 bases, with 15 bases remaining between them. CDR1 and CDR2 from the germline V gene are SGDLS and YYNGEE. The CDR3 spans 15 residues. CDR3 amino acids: CASSGGDAGNNEQFF. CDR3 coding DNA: TGTGCCAGCAGCGGTGGGGACGCCGGGAACAATGAGCAGTTCTTC.

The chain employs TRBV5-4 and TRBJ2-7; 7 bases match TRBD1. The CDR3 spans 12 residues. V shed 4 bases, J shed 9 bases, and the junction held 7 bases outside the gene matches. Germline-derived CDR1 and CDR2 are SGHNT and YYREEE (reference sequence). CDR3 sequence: CASSDPNRGQYF. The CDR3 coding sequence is TGTGCCAGCAGCGACCCGAACAGGGGGCAGTACTTC.

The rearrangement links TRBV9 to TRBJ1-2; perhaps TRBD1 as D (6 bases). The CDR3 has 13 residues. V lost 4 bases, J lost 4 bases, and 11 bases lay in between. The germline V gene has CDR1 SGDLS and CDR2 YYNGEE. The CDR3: CASSLDRSYGYTF. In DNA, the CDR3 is TGTGCCAGCAGCCTCGACAGGAGCTATGGCTACACCTTC.

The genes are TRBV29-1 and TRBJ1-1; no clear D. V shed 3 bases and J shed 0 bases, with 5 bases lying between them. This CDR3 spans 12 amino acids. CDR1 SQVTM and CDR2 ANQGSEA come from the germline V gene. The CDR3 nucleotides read TGCAGCGTTGAGGCGATGAACACTGAAGCTTTCTTT. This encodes CSVEAMNTEAFF.

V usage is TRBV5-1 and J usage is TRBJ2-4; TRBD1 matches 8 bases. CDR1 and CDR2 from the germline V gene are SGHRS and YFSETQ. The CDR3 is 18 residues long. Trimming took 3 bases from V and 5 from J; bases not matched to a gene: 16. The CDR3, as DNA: TGCGCCAGCAGCTCGAGCGCCAGGGGGCTTAGCCCCCAAAACATTCAGTACTTC. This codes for CASSSSARGLSPQNIQYF.

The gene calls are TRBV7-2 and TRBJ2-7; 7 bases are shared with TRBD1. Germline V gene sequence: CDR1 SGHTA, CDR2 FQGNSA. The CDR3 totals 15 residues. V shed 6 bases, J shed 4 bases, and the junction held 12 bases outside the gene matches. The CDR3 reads CASRFDRDPIYEQYF. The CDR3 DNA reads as TGTGCCAGCAGATTCGACAGGGACCCGATTTACGAGCAGTACTTC.

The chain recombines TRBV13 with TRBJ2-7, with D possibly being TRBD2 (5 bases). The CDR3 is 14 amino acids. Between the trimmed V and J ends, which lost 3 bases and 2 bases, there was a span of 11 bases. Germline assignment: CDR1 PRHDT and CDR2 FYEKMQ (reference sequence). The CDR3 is CASSLGRGAYEQYF. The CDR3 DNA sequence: TGTGCCAGCAGCTTGGGTCGGGGTGCCTACGAGCAGTACTTC. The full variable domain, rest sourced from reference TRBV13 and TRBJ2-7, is AAGVIQSPRHLIKEKRETATLKCYPIPRHDTVYWYQQGPGQDPQFLISFYEKMQSDKGSIPDRFSAQQFSDYHSELNMSSLELGDSALYFCASSLGRGAYEQYFGPGTRLTVT.

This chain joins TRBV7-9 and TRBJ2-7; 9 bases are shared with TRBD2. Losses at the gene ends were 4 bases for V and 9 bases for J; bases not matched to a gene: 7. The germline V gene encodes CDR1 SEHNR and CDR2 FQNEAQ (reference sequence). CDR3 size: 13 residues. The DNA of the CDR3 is TGTGCCAGCAGCTCCGGGACTAGCCGGATGCAGTACTTC. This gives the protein CASSSGTSRMQYF.

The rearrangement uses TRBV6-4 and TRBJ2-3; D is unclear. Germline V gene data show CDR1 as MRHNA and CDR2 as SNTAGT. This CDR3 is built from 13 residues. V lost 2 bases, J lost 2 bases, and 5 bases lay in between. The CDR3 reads CASSDPYTDTQYF. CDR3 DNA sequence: TGTGCCAGCAGTGACCCATACACAGATACGCAGTATTTT.

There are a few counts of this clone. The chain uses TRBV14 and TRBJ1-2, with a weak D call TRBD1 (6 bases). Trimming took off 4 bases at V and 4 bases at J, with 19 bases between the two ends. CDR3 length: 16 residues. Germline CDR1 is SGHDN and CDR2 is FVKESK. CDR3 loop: CASSLRGGGLPYGYTF. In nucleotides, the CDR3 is TGTGCCAGCAGCCTCAGAGGGGGGGGCTTACCCTATGGCTACACCTTC.

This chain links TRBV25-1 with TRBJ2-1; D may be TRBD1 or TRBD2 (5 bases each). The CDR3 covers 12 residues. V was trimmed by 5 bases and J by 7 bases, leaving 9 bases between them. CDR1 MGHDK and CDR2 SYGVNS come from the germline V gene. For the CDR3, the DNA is TGTGCCAGCAGTCTTTGGGGGAATGAGCAGTTCTTC. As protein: CASSLWGNEQFF. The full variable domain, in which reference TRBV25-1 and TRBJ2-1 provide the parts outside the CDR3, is EADIYQTPRYLVIGTGKKITLECSQTMGHDKMYWYQQDPGMELHLIHYSYGVNSTEKGDLSSESTVSRIRTEHFPLTLESARPSHTSQYLCASSLWGNEQFFGPGTRLTVL.

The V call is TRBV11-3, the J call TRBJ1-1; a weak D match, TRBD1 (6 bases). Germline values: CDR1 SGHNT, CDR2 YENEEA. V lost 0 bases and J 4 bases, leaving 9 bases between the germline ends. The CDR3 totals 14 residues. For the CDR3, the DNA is TGTGCCAGCAGCTTAGAGGGGGGCACCACTGAAGCTTTCTTT. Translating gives CASSLEGGTTEAFF.

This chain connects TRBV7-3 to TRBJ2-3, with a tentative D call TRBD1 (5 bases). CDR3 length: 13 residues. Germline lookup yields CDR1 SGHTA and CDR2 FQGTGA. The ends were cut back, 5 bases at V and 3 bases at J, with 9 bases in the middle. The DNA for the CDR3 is TGTGCCAGCAGCGCCGCAGGGACAGATACGCAGTATTTT. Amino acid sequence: CASSAAGTDTQYF.

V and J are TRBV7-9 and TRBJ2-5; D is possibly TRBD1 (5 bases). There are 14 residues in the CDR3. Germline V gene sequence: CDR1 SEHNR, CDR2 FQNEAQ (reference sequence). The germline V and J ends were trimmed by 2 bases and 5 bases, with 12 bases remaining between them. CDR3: CASSLSAGKETQYF. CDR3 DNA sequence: TGTGCCAGCAGCTTATCCGCAGGGAAGGAGACCCAGTACTTC.

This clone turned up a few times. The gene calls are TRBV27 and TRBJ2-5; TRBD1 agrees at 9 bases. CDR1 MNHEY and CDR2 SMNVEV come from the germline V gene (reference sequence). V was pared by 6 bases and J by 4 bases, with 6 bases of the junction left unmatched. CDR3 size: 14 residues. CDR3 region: CASSWDRVSETQYF. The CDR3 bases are TGTGCCAGCAGCTGGGACAGGGTATCAGAGACCCAGTACTTC.

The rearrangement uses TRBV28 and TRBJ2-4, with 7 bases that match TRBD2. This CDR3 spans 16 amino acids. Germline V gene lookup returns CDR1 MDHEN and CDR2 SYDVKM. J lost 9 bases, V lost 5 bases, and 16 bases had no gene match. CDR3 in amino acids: CASSPSRGVKGGIQYF. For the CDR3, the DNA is TGTGCCAGCAGTCCCTCCCGGGGGGTAAAGGGCGGCATTCAGTACTTC.

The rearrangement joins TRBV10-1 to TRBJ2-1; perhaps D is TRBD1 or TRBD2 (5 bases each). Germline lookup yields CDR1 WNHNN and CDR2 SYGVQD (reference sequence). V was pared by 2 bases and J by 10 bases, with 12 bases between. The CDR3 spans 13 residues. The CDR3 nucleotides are TGCGCCAGCAGTGAGCATTGGGGGTCAGAGCAGTTCTTC. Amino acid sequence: CASSEHWGSEQFF.

This CDR3 is CSVEASGTYEQYF. CDR3 bases: TGCAGCGTTGAGGCTAGCGGAACCTACGAGCAGTACTTC. The chain carries TRBV29-1 and TRBJ2-7; 7 nucleotides agree with TRBD2. Germline-derived CDR1 and CDR2 are SQVTM and ANQGSEA. The V gene end was trimmed by 3 bases and the J gene end by 2 bases; junction bases not matched to a gene: 4. CDR3 length: 13 residues.

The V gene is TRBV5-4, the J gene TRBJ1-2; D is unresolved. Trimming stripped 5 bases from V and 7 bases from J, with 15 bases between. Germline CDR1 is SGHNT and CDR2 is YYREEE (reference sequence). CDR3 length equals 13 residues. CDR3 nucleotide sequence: TGTGCCAGCAGGCTCCCCTCGTATGTTGGCTACACCTTC. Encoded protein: CASRLPSYVGYTF. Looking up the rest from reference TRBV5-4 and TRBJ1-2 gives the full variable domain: ETGVTQSPTHLIKTRGQQVTLRCSSQSGHNTVSWYQQALGQGPQFIFQYYREEENGRGNFPPRFSGLQFPNYSSELNVNALELDDSALYLCASRLPSYVGYTFGSGTRLTVV.

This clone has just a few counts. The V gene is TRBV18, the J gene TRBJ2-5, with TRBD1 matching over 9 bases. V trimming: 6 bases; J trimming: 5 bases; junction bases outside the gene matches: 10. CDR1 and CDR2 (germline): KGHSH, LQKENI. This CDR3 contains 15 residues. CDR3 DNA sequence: TGTGCCAGCTCGCCCCTGGGACAGGGCGGCGAGACCCAGTACTTC. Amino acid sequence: CASSPLGQGGETQYF.

The CDR3 region has the DNA TGCGCCAGCAGCCAAGGGACTAGCGGGGAATACGAGCAGTACTTC. Protein: CASSQGTSGEYEQYF. This rearrangement joins TRBV4-1 to TRBJ2-7, with 12 bases lining up with TRBD2. The trim removed 1 base at V and 4 bases at J, leaving 2 bases unmatched. The germline V gene has CDR1 MGHRA and CDR2 YSYEKL. The CDR3 has 15 amino acids.